The present T cell receptor beta chain was sequenced within a study of preoperative IRX-2 immunotherapy in early breast cancer. Treatment denoted: preoperative locoregional IRX-2 cytokine immunotherapy. Here immunoSEQ multiplex PCR was the method, and the copy in TCRdb shows in-frame clones only, minus some. The sample lists about 98,000 clones, roughly 85% occurring once. This TCR came from a human donor with breast cancer. The material was tumor tissue, obtained after IRX-2 immunotherapy.

DNA for the CDR3: TGTGCCAGCAGCACTGGAGGTATCTCCTACAATGAGCAGTTCTTC. Amino acid sequence: CASSTGGISYNEQFF. V is TRBV14 and J is TRBJ2-1; D possibly corresponds to TRBD2 (5 bases). The CDR3 is made up of 15 amino acids. V was cut by 5 bases and J by 0 bases, with 11 bases left in between. The germline V gene encodes CDR1 SGHDN and CDR2 FVKESK.